This T cell receptor (beta chain) was found in a study of blood T cells in healthy people across ages. About the research overall: About one barcoded TCR beta cDNA was captured per two T cells.

This CDR3 contains 13 residues. V lost 6 bases to trimming and J lost 3 bases, with 9 bases between them. Then a second PCR, running about 7 to 11 cycles, was carried out with a sample-barcoded 5' primer and a J-beta primer mix. TCRdb passed the 5' RACE reads through MiXCR, listing each CDR3 protein once. The profile covers 1.8 million or so distinct CDR3 sequences, with about two fifths appearing a single time and 23% taken by the ten largest. This TCR derives from a human donor in good health. Sequencing was done on a sample of blood. This sequence joins TRBV12-3 or TRBV12-4 and TRBJ2-1; D not certain. The CDR3 loop reads CASRREDYNEQFF. CDR3 nucleotide sequence: TGTGCCAGCAGAAGAGAAGACTACAATGAGCAGTTCTTC.